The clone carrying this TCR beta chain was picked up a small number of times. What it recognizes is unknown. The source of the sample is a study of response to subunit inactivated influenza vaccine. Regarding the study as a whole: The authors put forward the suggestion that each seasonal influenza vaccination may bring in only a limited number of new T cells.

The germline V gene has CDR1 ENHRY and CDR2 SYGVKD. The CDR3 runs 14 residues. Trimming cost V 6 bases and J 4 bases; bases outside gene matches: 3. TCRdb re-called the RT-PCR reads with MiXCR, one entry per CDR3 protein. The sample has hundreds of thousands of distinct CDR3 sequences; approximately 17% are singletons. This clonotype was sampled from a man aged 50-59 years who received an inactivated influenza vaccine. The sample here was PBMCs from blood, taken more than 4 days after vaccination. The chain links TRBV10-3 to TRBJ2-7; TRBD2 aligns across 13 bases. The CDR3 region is CAIRGLAGAYEQYF. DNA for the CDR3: TGTGCCATCAGAGGACTAGCGGGAGCATACGAGCAGTACTTC.